This T cell receptor (beta chain) was documented in a study of blood T cell repertoires in COVID-19 (dated by TCRdb to about 2020). Study-level background: Collaborator samples came from the United States, Italy and Spain and covered acute and convalescent phases of COVID-19. The repertoires were released in a freely available public database intended as a resource for research on the immune response to SARS-CoV-2. Subjects who had been exposed to COVID-19, were actively infected with it, or had recovered from it provided the deeply sampled blood TCRbeta repertoires that made up the dataset. The material from the prospective study consisted of cDNA or gDNA derived from T cells, B-cell-depleted T cells, or PBMCs. Where HLA class I and class II types were available, the types were taken from metadata supplied by the sample provider, not from assay-based typing. The sample metadata nearly always contained a de-identified subject ID, COVID-19 status, age in years and sex. The samples were drawn from two sources: the first 160 participants of the ongoing ImmuneRACE study, and 950 to 1,500 subjects contributed by 6 global collaborators.

TCRbeta CDR3 regions were amplified from genomic DNA using the immunoSEQ Assay, a bias-controlled multiplex PCR. As for how the authors treated the data: The number of nucleated cells in each sample was estimated by amplification of reference gene primers within the assay. To quantify the absolute abundance of each unique TCRbeta CDR3 rearrangement, sequence reads were collapsed and filtered. For each sample, productive Simpson clonality was calculated as the square root of Simpson's diversity index across productive rearrangements. The source is immuneACCESS, and TCRdb retained only in-frame sequences with V and J called. Part of the clones is not carried over; for the studies checked, unresolved V genes explain less than half of this, and the remainder is unexplained. Clone size and V and J calls were adopted from that table, with D and trimming inferred from the DNA. The sample data list 110,000 to 150,000 clones, and roughly 89% of these were observed just once. The ten top clones hold roughly 4% of the sample.

The investigation overall reported the following: The quantity of clinical and demographic metadata differed by source and by participant and was supplied without curation.

Whole blood was collected in K2EDTA tubes by collaborating institutions according to the institutions' own protocols. Collaborator samples were shipped for TCRbeta analysis as frozen whole blood, isolated PBMCs, or DNA extracted from either sample type. The germline V gene provides CDR1 SGHTA and CDR2 FQGTGA. The CDR3 measures 15 amino acids from cysteine to phenylalanine. CDR3 DNA only is kept here, 45 bases in frame from base 1. Unmatched junction bases come to 5, with V trimmed by 2 bases and J by 6 bases. About this clone: The specificity of this receptor is unknown. Base qualities were left out, and no much larger clone turns up one base away.

Sequencing was done on a sample of peripheral blood. The chain uses TRBV7-3 and TRBJ2-1, with 9 bases in between that match TRBD2. This receptor was identified in a woman between 40 and 50 years old with acute or convalescent COVID-19. The DNA sequence is given as TGTGCCAGCAGCTTACTAGCGGGGAGTCTCAATGAGCAGTTCTTC. The translation is CASSLLAGSLNEQFF.